Listed below are T cell receptor beta chains from one sample, sequenced in a study of T cell responses to AZD1222 COVID-19 vaccine. Profiled with immunoSEQ multiplex PCR; TCRdb holds only in-frame clones, not every one. The sample lists 100,000 or so clones, roughly nine tenths occurring once. The sequencing used peripheral blood, collected 28 days after the second AZD1222 dose. These receptors were collected from an adult who received the AZD1222 COVID-19 vaccine. Both conserved end residues are part of each CDR3. The order of the fields is V gene, clone size, J gene, D gene, CDR3 DNA, CDR3 protein. A D gene is named only where the DNA matches it firmly. Clone size is stated in some rows and not others, as once, few, many or a class when expanded.

V: TRBV6-5; size: NA; J: TRBJ1-2; D: NA; DNA: TGTGCCAGCAGTTACCTTCGGCAGGGTCTTGGTCATGGCTACACCTTC; CDR3: CASSYLRQGLGHGYTF
V: TRBV9; size: NA; J: TRBJ2-1; D: NA; DNA: TGTGCCAGCAGCGGGCCGATAAGGAATGAGCAGTTCTTC; CDR3: CASSGPIRNEQFF
V: TRBV2; size: NA; J: TRBJ2-7; D: TRBD1; DNA: TGTGCCAGCAAGGAGAGACAGGGGCGCGAGCAGTACTTC; CDR3: CASKERQGREQYF
V: TRBV5-6; size: once; J: TRBJ1-6; D: NA; DNA: TGTGCCAGCAGCTTTTCGGACAGAGAATATAATTCACCCCTCCACTTT; CDR3: CASSFSDREYNSPLHF
V: TRBV20-1; size: NA; J: TRBJ2-1; D: NA; DNA: TGCAGTGCGATCAGTTATGAGCAGTTCTTC; CDR3: CSAISYEQFF
V: TRBV23-1; size: NA; J: TRBJ1-3; D: TRBD1; DNA: TGCGCCAGCAGTCTTCCGGGACAGGGAGGAATTCGGGCTGGAAACACCATATATTTT; CDR3: CASSLPGQGGIRAGNTIYF
V: TRBV7-9; size: once; J: TRBJ1-5; D: NA; DNA: TGTGCCAGCAGCTGGGGAAATAGCAATCAGCCCCAGCATTTT; CDR3: CASSWGNSNQPQHF
V: TRBV19; size: few; J: TRBJ2-1; D: NA; DNA: TGTGCCAGTAGTTCACAGCGGGTGAACTACAATGAGCAGTTCTTC; CDR3: CASSSQRVNYNEQFF
V: TRBV27; size: NA; J: TRBJ2-7; D: TRBD1; DNA: TGTGCCAGCAGCCAATCCGGGACAGGGGCCTACGAGCAGTACTTC; CDR3: CASSQSGTGAYEQYF
V: TRBV27; size: NA; J: TRBJ1-5; D: TRBD1; DNA: TGTGCCAGCAGTTTTTCAGGGGGAAGGGGCAATCAGCCCCAGCATTTT; CDR3: CASSFSGGRGNQPQHF
V: TRBV5-1; size: NA; J: TRBJ1-4; D: NA; DNA: TGCGCCAGCAGCTTCGGCGGAGCTAATGAAAAACTGTTTTTT; CDR3: CASSFGGANEKLFF
V: TRBV18; size: NA; J: TRBJ2-1; D: TRBD2; DNA: TGTGCCAGCTCACCAAGGACTAGCGGACCCTACAATGAGCAGTTCTTC; CDR3: CASSPRTSGPYNEQFF
V: TRBV5-6; size: NA; J: TRBJ2-7; D: NA; DNA: TGTGCCAGCAGCTCGGTGACTGTCTCCTACGAGCAGTACTTC; CDR3: CASSSVTVSYEQYF
V: TRBV19; size: NA; J: TRBJ1-5; D: TRBD1; DNA: TGTGCCAGTAGTATAGGGCGTCAGGGGGGCAATCAGCCCCAGCATTTT; CDR3: CASSIGRQGGNQPQHF
V: TRBV5-4; size: NA; J: TRBJ2-7; D: NA; DNA: TGTGCCAGCACGCAGTCTCCTGGCTACGAGCAGTACTTC; CDR3: CASTQSPGYEQYF
V: TRBV28; size: NA; J: TRBJ1-3; D: TRBD1; DNA: TGTGCCAGTCATAGACCCGGGACAGGGTTTAGGTCTGGAAACACCATATATTTT; CDR3: CASHRPGTGFRSGNTIYF
V: TRBV20-1; size: NA; J: TRBJ1-1; D: NA; DNA: TGCAGTGCGTTGACCAACACTGAAGCTTTCTTT; CDR3: CSALTNTEAFF
V: TRBV6-2/TRBV6-3; size: NA; J: TRBJ1-1; D: NA; DNA: TGTGCCAGCAGTCAAGGACGGATCACTGAAGCTTTCTTT; CDR3: CASSQGRITEAFF
V: TRBV19; size: NA; J: TRBJ2-3; D: NA; DNA: TGTGCCAGTAGTATCCGGGGTCCGGATACGCAGTATTTT; CDR3: CASSIRGPDTQYF
V: TRBV6-2/TRBV6-3; size: NA; J: TRBJ1-2; D: NA; DNA: TGTGCCAGCAGTTACGGTAGGGCCGCTAACTATGGCTACACCTTC; CDR3: CASSYGRAANYGYTF
V: TRBV19; size: few; J: TRBJ1-5; D: TRBD1; DNA: TGTGCCAGTAGTATAGGCTCTTTGACAGGGTTAAGCAATCAGCCCCAGCATTTT; CDR3: CASSIGSLTGLSNQPQHF
V: TRBV7-8; size: few; J: TRBJ1-2; D: NA; DNA: TGTGCCAGCAGCTTAGTACGAGGGAACTATGGCTACACCTTC; CDR3: CASSLVRGNYGYTF
V: TRBV7-8; size: NA; J: TRBJ1-2; D: TRBD1; DNA: TGTGCCAGCAGCCCGGACAGGGCCTATGGCTACACCTTC; CDR3: CASSPDRAYGYTF
V: TRBV27; size: NA; J: TRBJ1-5; D: NA; DNA: TGTGCCAGCAGTTTACAAGGGTTTGATCAGCCCCAGCATTTT; CDR3: CASSLQGFDQPQHF
V: TRBV28; size: NA; J: TRBJ1-5; D: TRBD1; DNA: TGTGCCAGCAGTTTACCAGGGGGCGGTAATCAGCCCCAGCATTTT; CDR3: CASSLPGGGNQPQHF
V: TRBV20-1; size: NA; J: TRBJ1-1; D: NA; DNA: TGCAGTGCTAGACAGAACACTGAAGCTTTCTTT; CDR3: CSARQNTEAFF
V: TRBV18; size: once; J: TRBJ2-3; D: TRBD2; DNA: TGTGCCAGCTCACCACCAACGAGACTAGCGGGCACAGATACGCAGTATTTT; CDR3: CASSPPTRLAGTDTQYF